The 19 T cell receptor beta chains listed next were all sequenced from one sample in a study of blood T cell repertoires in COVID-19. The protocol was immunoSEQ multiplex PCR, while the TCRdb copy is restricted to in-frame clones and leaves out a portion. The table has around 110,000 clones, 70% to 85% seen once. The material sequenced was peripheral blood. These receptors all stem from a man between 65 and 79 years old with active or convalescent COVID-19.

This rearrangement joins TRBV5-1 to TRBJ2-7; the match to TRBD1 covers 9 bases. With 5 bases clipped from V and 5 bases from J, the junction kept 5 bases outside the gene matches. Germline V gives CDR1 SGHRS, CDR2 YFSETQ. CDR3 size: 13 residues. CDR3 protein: CASSGTGFDEQYF. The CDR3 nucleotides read TGCGCCAGCAGTGGGACAGGGTTTGACGAGCAGTACTTC.

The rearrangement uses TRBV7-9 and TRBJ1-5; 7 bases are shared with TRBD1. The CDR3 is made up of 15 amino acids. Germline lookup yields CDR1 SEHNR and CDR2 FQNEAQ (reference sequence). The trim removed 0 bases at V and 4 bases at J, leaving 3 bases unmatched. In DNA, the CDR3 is TGTGCCAGCAGCTTAGCGACAGGGCCTAATCAGCCCCAGCATTTT. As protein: CASSLATGPNQPQHF.

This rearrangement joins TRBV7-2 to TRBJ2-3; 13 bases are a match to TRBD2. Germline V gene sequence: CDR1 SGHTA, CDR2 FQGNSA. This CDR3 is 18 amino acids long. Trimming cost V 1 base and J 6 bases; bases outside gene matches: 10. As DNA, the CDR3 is TGTGCCAGCAGCTTAGTCGGGAGACTAGCGGGGGGAAGGGATACGCAGTATTTT. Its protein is CASSLVGRLAGGRDTQYF.

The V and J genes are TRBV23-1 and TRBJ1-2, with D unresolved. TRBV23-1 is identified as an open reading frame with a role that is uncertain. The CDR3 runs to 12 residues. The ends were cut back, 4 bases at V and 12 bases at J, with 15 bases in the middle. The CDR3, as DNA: TGCGCCAGCAGTCCACCGAGGGTTCGGGACACCTTC. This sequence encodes CASSPPRVRDTF.

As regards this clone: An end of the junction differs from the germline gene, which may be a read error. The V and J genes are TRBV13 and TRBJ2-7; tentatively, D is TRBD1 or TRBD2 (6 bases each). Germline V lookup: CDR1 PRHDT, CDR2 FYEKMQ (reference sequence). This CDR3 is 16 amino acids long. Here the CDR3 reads CASSLGGRSLAYEQYF. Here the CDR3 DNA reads TGTGCCAGCAGCCTAGGGGGGAGAAGTCTAGCTTACGAGCAGTACTTC.

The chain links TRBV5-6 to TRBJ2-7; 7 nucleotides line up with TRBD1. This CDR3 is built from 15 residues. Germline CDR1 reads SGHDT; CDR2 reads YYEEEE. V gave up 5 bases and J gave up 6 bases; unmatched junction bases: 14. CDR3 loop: CASSSTGDPLSEQYF. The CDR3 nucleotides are TGTGCCAGCAGTTCCACAGGGGACCCCCTCAGCGAGCAGTACTTC.

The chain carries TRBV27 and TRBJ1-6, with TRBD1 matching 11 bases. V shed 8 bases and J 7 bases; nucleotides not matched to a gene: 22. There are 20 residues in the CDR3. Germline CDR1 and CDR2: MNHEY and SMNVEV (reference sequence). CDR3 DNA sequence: TGTGCCAGCGTCAACCTCCAGGACAGGGGGCCGAAAAGACCAAATTCACCCCTCCACTTT. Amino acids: CASVNLQDRGPKRPNSPLHF.

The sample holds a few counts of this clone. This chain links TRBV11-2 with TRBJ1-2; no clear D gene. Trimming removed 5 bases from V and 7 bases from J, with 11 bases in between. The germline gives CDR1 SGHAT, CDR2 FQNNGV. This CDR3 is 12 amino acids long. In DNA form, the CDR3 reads TGTGCCAGCAGCCCCCCAGGAGGTGGCTACACCTTC. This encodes CASSPPGGGYTF.

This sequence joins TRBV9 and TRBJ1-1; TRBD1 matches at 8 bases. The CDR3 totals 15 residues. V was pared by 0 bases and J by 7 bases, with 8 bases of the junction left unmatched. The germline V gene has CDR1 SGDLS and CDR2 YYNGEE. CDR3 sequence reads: CASSVDGQGRGEAFF. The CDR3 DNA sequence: TGTGCCAGCAGCGTAGATGGACAGGGTCGAGGTGAAGCTTTCTTT.

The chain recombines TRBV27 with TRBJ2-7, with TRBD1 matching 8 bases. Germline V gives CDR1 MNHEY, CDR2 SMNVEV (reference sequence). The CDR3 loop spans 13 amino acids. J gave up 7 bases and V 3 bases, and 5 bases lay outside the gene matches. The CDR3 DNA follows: TGTGCCAGCAGTTTGCAGGGGGCCAGAGAGCAGTACTTC. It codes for CASSLQGAREQYF.

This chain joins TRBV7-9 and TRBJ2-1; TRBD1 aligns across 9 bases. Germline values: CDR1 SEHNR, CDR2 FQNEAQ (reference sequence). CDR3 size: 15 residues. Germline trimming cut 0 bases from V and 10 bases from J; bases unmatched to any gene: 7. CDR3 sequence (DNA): TGTGCCAGCAGCTTAGCGAAGGGACAGGGTGGCGAGCAGTTCTTC. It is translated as CASSLAKGQGGEQFF. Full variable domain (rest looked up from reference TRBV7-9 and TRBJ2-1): DTGVSQNPRHKITKRGQNVTFRCDPISEHNRLYWYRQTLGQGPEFLTYFQNEAQLEKSRLLSDRFSAERPKGSFSTLEIQRTEQGDSAMYLCASSLAKGQGGEQFFGPGTRLTVL.

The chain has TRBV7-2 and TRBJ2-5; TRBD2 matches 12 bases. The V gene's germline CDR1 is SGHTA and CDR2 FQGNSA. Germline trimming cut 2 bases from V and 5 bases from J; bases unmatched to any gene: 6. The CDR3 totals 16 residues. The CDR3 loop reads CASSLIPSGGAETQYF. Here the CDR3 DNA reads TGTGCCAGCAGCTTAATCCCTAGCGGGGGGGCGGAGACCCAGTACTTC.

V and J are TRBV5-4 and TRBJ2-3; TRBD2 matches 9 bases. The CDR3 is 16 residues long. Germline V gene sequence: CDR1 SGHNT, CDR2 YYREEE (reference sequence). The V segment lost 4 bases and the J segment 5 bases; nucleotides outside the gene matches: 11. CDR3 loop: CASSPNPGSGGDTQYF. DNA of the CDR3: TGTGCCAGCAGCCCAAACCCGGGTAGCGGGGGAGATACGCAGTATTTT.

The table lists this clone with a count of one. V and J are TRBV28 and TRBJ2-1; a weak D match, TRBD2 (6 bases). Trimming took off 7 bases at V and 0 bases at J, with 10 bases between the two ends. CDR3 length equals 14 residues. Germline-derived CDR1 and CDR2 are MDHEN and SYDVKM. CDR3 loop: CASTGTHSYNEQFF. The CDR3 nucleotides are TGTGCCAGCACCGGGACTCACTCCTACAATGAGCAGTTCTTC.

CDR3: CASSQGQVGILLYTEAFF. For the CDR3, the DNA is TGCGCCAGCAGCCAAGGGCAGGTTGGTATTTTATTGTACACTGAAGCTTTCTTT. V usage is TRBV4-1 and J usage is TRBJ1-1; D remains ambiguous. Germline V gives CDR1 MGHRA, CDR2 YSYEKL. Trimming stripped 1 base from V and 3 bases from J, with 21 bases between. CDR3 length equals 18 residues.

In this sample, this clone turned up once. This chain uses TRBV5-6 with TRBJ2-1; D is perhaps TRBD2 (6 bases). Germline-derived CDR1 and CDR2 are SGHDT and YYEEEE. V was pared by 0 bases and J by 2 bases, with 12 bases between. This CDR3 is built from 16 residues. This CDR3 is CASSLASGLTYNEQFF. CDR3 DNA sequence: TGTGCCAGCAGCTTGGCCAGCGGGTTAACCTACAATGAGCAGTTCTTC.

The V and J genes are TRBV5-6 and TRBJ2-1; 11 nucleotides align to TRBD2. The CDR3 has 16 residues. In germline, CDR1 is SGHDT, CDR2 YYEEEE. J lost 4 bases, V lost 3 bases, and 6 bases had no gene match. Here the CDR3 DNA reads TGTGCCAGCAGCTCCCGACTAGCGGGGACTTACAATGAGCAGTTCTTC. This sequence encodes CASSSRLAGTYNEQFF.

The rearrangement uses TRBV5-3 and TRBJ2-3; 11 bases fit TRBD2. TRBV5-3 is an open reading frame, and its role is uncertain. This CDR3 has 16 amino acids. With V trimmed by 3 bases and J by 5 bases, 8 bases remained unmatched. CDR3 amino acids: CARSWGLAEEGDTQYF. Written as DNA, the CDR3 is TGTGCCAGAAGCTGGGGACTAGCGGAGGAGGGAGATACGCAGTATTTT.

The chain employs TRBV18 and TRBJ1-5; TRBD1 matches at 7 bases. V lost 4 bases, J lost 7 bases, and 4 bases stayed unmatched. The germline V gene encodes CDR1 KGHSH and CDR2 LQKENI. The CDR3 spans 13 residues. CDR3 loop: CASSQDRDQPQHF. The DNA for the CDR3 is TGTGCCAGCTCACAAGACAGGGACCAGCCCCAGCATTTT.